This is a list of T cell receptor beta chains from one sample in a study of shared clonotypes between healthy human individuals. Method: immunoSEQ multiplex PCR; TCRdb's copy keeps in-frame clones and lacks some. This table has nearly 2 million clones, around 96% appearing once. Sequencing was performed on naive CD8+ T cells sorted from blood. These receptors all stem from a man aged 18 to 30 in good health. Each CDR3 is given with its conserved first and last residue. A D gene is named only where the DNA matches it firmly. The size of a clone is reported for some rows only, either as once, few or many, or as a class for expanded clones.

j_gene | d_gene | v_gene | abundance | CDR3aa | CDR3nt
TRBJ2-1 | - | TRBV10-1 | - | CASSDPGHNEQFF | TGCGCCAGCAGTGACCCAGGGCACAATGAGCAGTTCTTC
TRBJ1-3 | TRBD1 | TRBV6-5 | - | CASSLRQGPGNTIYF | TGTGCCAGCAGTCTTAGACAGGGGCCTGGAAACACCATATATTTT
TRBJ2-5 | - | TRBV7-8 | - | CASSLDGGETQYF | TGTGCCAGCAGCTTAGACGGGGGAGAGACCCAGTACTTC
TRBJ2-7 | - | TRBV5-6 | - | CASSLEGHLLSYEQYF | TGTGCCAGCAGCTTGGAGGGACACCTCCTCTCCTACGAGCAGTACTTC
TRBJ2-2 | - | TRBV7-2 | - | CASSLKLNTGELFF | TGTGCCAGCAGCTTAAAACTGAACACCGGGGAGCTGTTTTTT
TRBJ1-2 | - | TRBV2 | - | CASRRDPNYGYTF | TGTGCCAGCCGGAGGGATCCTAACTATGGCTACACCTTC
TRBJ2-5 | TRBD1 | TRBV6-5 | once | CASSPDREETQYF | TGTGCCAGCAGCCCCGACAGGGAAGAGACCCAGTACTTC
TRBJ2-7 | - | TRBV7-6 | - | CASSLAGFRGEGYEQYF | TGTGCCAGCAGCTTAGCGGGGTTCCGGGGAGAGGGGTACGAGCAGTACTTC
TRBJ2-1 | - | TRBV9 | - | CASSAYTYNEQFF | TGTGCCAGCAGCGCTTATACGTACAATGAGCAGTTCTTC
TRBJ1-2 | - | TRBV19 | - | CASSAAGAVGYGYTF | TGTGCCAGTAGTGCCGCCGGGGCGGTGGGGTATGGCTACACCTTC
TRBJ2-2 | - | TRBV10-3 | - | CAINPDGSTGELFF | TGTGCCATCAATCCGGACGGTTCCACCGGGGAGCTGTTTTTT
TRBJ1-1 | - | TRBV9 | - | CASSVENRNTEAFF | TGTGCCAGCAGCGTAGAAAACAGGAACACTGAAGCTTTCTTT
TRBJ2-7 | - | TRBV5-6 | - | CASSFEGHEQYF | TGTGCCAGCAGCTTCGAAGGGCACGAGCAGTACTTC
TRBJ2-3 | - | TRBV11-2 | - | CASSHPADTQYF | TGTGCCAGCAGCCATCCCGCGGATACGCAGTATTTT
TRBJ2-5 | - | TRBV5-4 | - | CASSLVGWETQYF | TGTGCCAGCAGCTTGGTGGGTTGGGAGACCCAGTACTTC
TRBJ2-5 | - | TRBV14 | once | CASSPWTAQETQYF | TGTGCCAGCAGCCCATGGACAGCCCAAGAGACCCAGTACTTC
TRBJ2-5 | - | TRBV12-2 | - | CASRLGRTGKETQYF | TGTGCAAGTCGCTTAGGACGGACAGGGAAAGAGACCCAGTACTTC
TRBJ2-1 | TRBD2 | TRBV30 | - | CAWGGPGSFGRNEQFF | TGTGCCTGGGGTGGGCCGGGTTCTTTCGGGAGGAATGAGCAGTTCTTC
TRBJ1-1 | - | TRBV7-9 | - | CASSLTDANTEAFF | TGTGCCAGCAGCCTGACTGATGCGAACACTGAAGCTTTCTTT
TRBJ1-6 | - | TRBV21-1 | - | CASRKRGFYNSPLHF | TGTGCCAGCAGAAAACGAGGATTTTATAATTCACCCCTCCACTTT
TRBJ2-7 | TRBD2 | TRBV4-1 | - | CASSQERSSGMYEQYF | TGCGCCAGCAGCCAAGAAAGATCGAGCGGGATGTACGAGCAGTACTTC
TRBJ2-2 | TRBD1 | TRBV11-2 | - | CASSFSGTGGFGELFF | TGTGCCAGCAGCTTCAGCGGGACAGGGGGCTTCGGGGAGCTGTTTTTT
TRBJ2-2 | TRBD2 | TRBV7-6 | - | CASSPTLAGGTGELFF | TGTGCCAGCAGCCCAACACTAGCGGGAGGGACCGGGGAGCTGTTTTTT
TRBJ1-1 | TRBD1 | TRBV5-1 | - | CASSLGQGANTEAFF | TGCGCCAGCAGCTTGGGACAGGGGGCGAACACTGAAGCTTTCTTT
TRBJ2-2 | - | TRBV27 | - | CASSLRDPTPGELFF | TGTGCCAGCAGTCTCCGGGACCCAACCCCCGGGGAGCTGTTTTTT
TRBJ1-2 | TRBD1 | TRBV6-5 | - | CASSLSPGQGHYGYTF | TGTGCCAGCAGTTTGAGTCCGGGACAGGGCCACTATGGCTACACCTTC
TRBJ2-1 | TRBD2 | TRBV7-2 | once | CASSLAVYNEQFF | TGTGCCAGCAGTCTAGCGGTCTACAATGAGCAGTTCTTC
TRBJ2-1 | TRBD2 | TRBV27 | once | CASSPIAGGHGEQFF | TGTGCCAGCAGTCCCATAGCGGGAGGGCATGGTGAGCAGTTCTTC
TRBJ1-5 | - | TRBV19 | few | CASSLGDYSNQPQHF | TGTGCCAGTAGTCTGGGGGACTATAGCAATCAGCCCCAGCATTTT
TRBJ2-1 | - | TRBV19 | - | CASSIGPGPYYNEQFF | TGTGCCAGTAGTATAGGCCCGGGACCGTACTACAATGAGCAGTTCTTC
TRBJ2-1 | - | TRBV6-6 | - | CASSYSVSREKNEQFF | TGTGCCAGCAGTTACTCAGTATCGAGGGAGAAAAATGAGCAGTTCTTC
TRBJ1-6 | TRBD1 | TRBV5-1 | - | CASSGGTGDVTLHF | TGCGCCAGCAGCGGCGGGACAGGGGATGTAACCCTCCACTTT
TRBJ2-2 | - | TRBV5-4 | - | CASSQQGSNTGELFF | TGTGCCAGCAGCCAACAGGGATCGAACACCGGGGAGCTGTTTTTT
TRBJ2-2 | - | TRBV27 | - | CASGSGELFF | TGTGCCAGCGGGTCGGGGGAGCTGTTTTTT
TRBJ2-7 | - | TRBV13 | - | CASSLGPKYEQYF | TGTGCCAGCAGCTTAGGCCCCAAGTACGAGCAGTACTTC
TRBJ1-1 | - | TRBV5-7 | once | CASSPKVGTEAFF | TGTGCCAGCAGCCCAAAGGTCGGCACTGAAGCTTTCTTT
TRBJ1-1 | - | TRBV27 | - | CASSLGGNTEAFF | TGTGCCAGCAGTTTAGGCGGGAACACTGAAGCTTTCTTT
TRBJ1-1 | - | TRBV9 | - | CASSPPEALVNTEAFF | TGTGCCAGCAGTCCCCCTGAAGCCCTGGTGAACACTGAAGCTTTCTTT
TRBJ1-2 | TRBD1 | TRBV10-3 | - | CAISESGTGSFYGYTF | TGTGCCATCAGTGAGTCTGGGACAGGTAGTTTCTATGGCTACACCTTC
TRBJ2-7 | - | TRBV6-5 | - | CASSYSQGAVGYEQYF | TGTGCCAGCAGTTACTCCCAAGGGGCGGTGGGATACGAGCAGTACTTC
TRBJ1-5 | - | TRBV5-8 | - | CASSHTANQPQHF | TGTGCCAGCAGCCATACAGCAAATCAGCCCCAGCATTTT
TRBJ2-5 | - | TRBV6-5 | - | CASSYGLQETQYF | TGTGCCAGCAGTTACGGGCTCCAAGAGACCCAGTACTTC
TRBJ1-1 | TRBD1 | TRBV27 | - | CASSLWGQGTTEAFF | TGTGCCAGCAGTTTATGGGGACAGGGGACAACCGAAGCTTTCTTT
TRBJ2-7 | - | TRBV2 | - | CASSDYGTAPYEQYF | TGTGCCAGCAGTGATTACGGTACAGCCCCCTACGAGCAGTACTTC
TRBJ1-4 | - | TRBV21-1 | - | CASTKRQGPGNEKLFF | TGTGCCAGCACTAAACGACAGGGGCCGGGAAATGAAAAACTGTTTTTT
TRBJ2-5 | TRBD2 | TRBV11-2 | - | CASSPPGLAFQETQYF | TGTGCCAGCAGCCCTCCGGGACTAGCGTTCCAAGAGACCCAGTACTTC
TRBJ2-5 | - | TRBV25-1 | once | CASSEFAGETQYF | TGTGCCAGCAGTGAATTTGCTGGCGAGACCCAGTACTTC
TRBJ2-7 | TRBD1 | TRBV6-4 | - | CASPDREPSYEQYF | TGTGCCAGCCCGGACAGGGAACCCTCCTACGAGCAGTACTTC
TRBJ2-1 | - | TRBV6-1 | - | CASSEEGAAYLGEQFF | TGTGCCAGCAGTGAAGAGGGCGCAGCGTACCTTGGGGAGCAGTTCTTC
TRBJ2-1 | TRBD2 | TRBV27 | - | CASSFERESYYNEQFF | TGTGCCAGCAGTTTCGAGCGGGAGTCATATTACAATGAGCAGTTCTTC
TRBJ2-1 | - | TRBV27 | - | CASSSLPKRDDNEQFF | TGTGCCAGCAGTTCCCTCCCTAAGAGAGACGACAATGAGCAGTTCTTC
TRBJ2-7 | TRBD1 | TRBV9 | - | CASSDEGQGGEQYF | TGTGCCAGCAGCGATGAAGGACAGGGCGGCGAGCAGTACTTC
TRBJ2-1 | - | TRBV9 | - | CASSPFGSPIDKFF | TGTGCCAGCAGCCCTTTCGGGAGCCCTATCGACAAGTTCTTC
TRBJ2-1 | - | TRBV5-1 | - | CASSFGRSRASYNEQFF | TGCGCCAGCAGCTTTGGGCGGTCCAGGGCCTCCTACAATGAGCAGTTCTTC
TRBJ1-1 | - | TRBV4-1 | - | CASSQVEGNTEAFF | TGCGCCAGCAGCCAAGTCGAAGGGAACACTGAAGCTTTCTTT
TRBJ2-3 | TRBD2 | TRBV27 | - | CASSPIAGEEDTQYF | TGTGCCAGCAGTCCCATAGCGGGGGAAGAAGATACGCAGTATTTT
TRBJ2-7 | TRBD1 | TRBV4-1 | - | CASSQDPGTGVSEQYF | TGCGCCAGCAGCCAAGATCCCGGGACAGGGGTCTCCGAGCAGTACTTC
TRBJ1-6 | - | TRBV4-2 | - | CASSQNGPGGEDNSPLHF | TGTGCCAGCAGCCAGAATGGACCGGGAGGGGAGGATAATTCACCCCTCCACTTT
TRBJ2-3 | - | TRBV7-8 | - | CASSFGWGGEVGDTQYF | TGTGCCAGCAGCTTTGGTTGGGGGGGCGAAGTAGGAGATACGCAGTATTTT